This T cell receptor (beta chain) was observed in a study of T cell repertoires in cytomegalovirus infection. General observations from the study: Ex vivo, HLA-C-restricted CMV-specific TCR beta clonotypes prevailed over the rest of the response.

V was clipped by 4 bases and J by 4 bases; unmatched bases: 6. Germline V gene lookup returns CDR1 LNHNV and CDR2 YYDKDF (reference sequence). The CDR3 is 14 residues long. TCRdb reprocessed the reads via MiXCR and lists one record per CDR3 protein. The profile covers about 900,000 distinct CDR3 sequences, with around a third appearing a single time and over 13% taken by the ten largest. Comments on this clonotype: Its target is unknown.

The TCR originated in a human donor in good health (CMV status not recorded). Some clones in this sample may be carry-over from other donors' samples. This material consisted of cultured CD8+ T cells from PBMCs, taken from culture after CMV antigen stimulation. The chain carries TRBV15 and TRBJ2-7, with 8 bases lining up with TRBD1. CDR3 in DNA: TGTGCCACCAGCACCGGACAGGGATGGTACGAGCAGTACTTC. Amino acids: CATSTGQGWYEQYF.